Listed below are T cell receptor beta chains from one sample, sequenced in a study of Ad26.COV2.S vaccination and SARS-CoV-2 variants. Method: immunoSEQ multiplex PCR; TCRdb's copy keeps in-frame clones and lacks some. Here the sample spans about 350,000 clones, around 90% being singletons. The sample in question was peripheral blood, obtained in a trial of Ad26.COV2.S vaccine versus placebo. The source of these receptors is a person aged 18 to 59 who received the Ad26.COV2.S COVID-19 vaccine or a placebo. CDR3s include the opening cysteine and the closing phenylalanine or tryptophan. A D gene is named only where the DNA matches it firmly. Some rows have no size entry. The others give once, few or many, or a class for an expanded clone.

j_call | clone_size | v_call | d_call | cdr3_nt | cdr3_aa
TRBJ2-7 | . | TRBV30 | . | TGTGCCTGGGGGACGGGCAACTACGAGCAGTACTTC | CAWGTGNYEQYF
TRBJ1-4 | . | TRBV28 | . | TGTGCCAGCAGTCCCTACCTAGGAGGGGAGGGTGAAAAACTGTTTTTT | CASSPYLGGEGEKLFF
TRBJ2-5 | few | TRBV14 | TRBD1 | TGTGCCAGCAGCCAAGACAGGGGGTTACTGAAAGAGACCCAGTACTTC | CASSQDRGLLKETQYF
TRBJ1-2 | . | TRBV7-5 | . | TGTGCCAGAAGCTTAGGACAGGGGATGTGCTATGGCTACACCTTC | CARSLGQGMCYGYTF
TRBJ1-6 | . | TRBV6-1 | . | TGTGCCAGCAGTGAATCAAGGTCAGAGTATTCACCCCTCCACTTT | CASSESRSEYSPLHF
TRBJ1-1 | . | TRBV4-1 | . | TGCGCCAGCGCCCTATCCCGGGACTCTGGCACTGAAGCTTTCTTT | CASALSRDSGTEAFF
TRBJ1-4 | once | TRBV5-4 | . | TGTGCCAGCAGCTTGCATGAAGGGGAAGAAAAACTGTTTTTT | CASSLHEGEEKLFF
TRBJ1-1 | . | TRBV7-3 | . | TGTGCCAGCAGCTTCCCATCGGGAGGGGGCACTGAAGCTTTCTTT | CASSFPSGGGTEAFF
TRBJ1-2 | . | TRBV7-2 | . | TGTGCCAGCAGCTCGGATCTCTATGGCTACACCTTC | CASSSDLYGYTF
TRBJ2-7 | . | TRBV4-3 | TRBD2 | TGCGCCAGCAGCCTCGGGACTAGCGGGACCGAGCAGTACTTC | CASSLGTSGTEQYF
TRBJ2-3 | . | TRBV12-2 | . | TGTGCAAGTCGCTTTTTTCAGGGGGACACAGATACGCAGTATTTT | CASRFFQGDTDTQYF
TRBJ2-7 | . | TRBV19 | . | TGTGCCAGTAGTATAGGACAGGTAACCTACGAGCAGTACTTC | CASSIGQVTYEQYF
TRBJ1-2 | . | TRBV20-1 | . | TGCAGTGCTAGAGGGGGGCATGGCTACACCTTC | CSARGGHGYTF
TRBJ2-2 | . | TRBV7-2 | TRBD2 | TGTGCCAGCAGCCCAAGCGGGAGTAGTAATACCGGGGAGCTGTTTTTT | CASSPSGSSNTGELFF
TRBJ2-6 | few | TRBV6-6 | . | TGTGCCAGCAGTAGTCAGGGGTTCTCTGGGGCCAACGTCCTGACTTTC | CASSSQGFSGANVLTF